This section outlines one T cell receptor (beta chain) sequence together with its context. This entry is derived from a study of blood T cell repertoires in COVID-19. For the study at large: The United States, Italy and Spain were the sources of the acute and convalescent COVID-19 samples. Nucleic acid was either cDNA or gDNA, and it came from T cells, B-cell-depleted T cells, or PBMCs.

In the study's own analysis: Amplification with reference gene primers provided the estimates of nucleated cell counts. Repertoires were generated with immunoSEQ multiplex PCR, while TCRdb's copy carries only in-frame clones and drops some. The V and J calls and clone size come from that table; D and trimming were worked out from the DNA. The table has approximately 74,000 clones, 79% seen once. The CDR3 is made up of 16 amino acids. Germline-derived CDR1 and CDR2 are MDHEN and SYDVKM. Trimming took off 3 bases at V and 2 bases at J, with 16 bases between the two ends. The gene calls are TRBV28 and TRBJ1-1, with D unresolved. The sequence was collected from a human donor in a cohort sampled during active COVID-19. The sample comprised peripheral blood. CDR3 sequence: CASSLPYRQENTEAFF. The CDR3 DNA sequence: TGTGCCAGCAGTTTGCCCTACCGACAAGAAAACACTGAAGCTTTCTTT.